The entry below describes one TCR beta chain. The data originate from a study of blood T cell repertoires in COVID-19. The wider study: Acute and convalescent COVID-19 samples came from the United States, Italy and Spain. PBMCs, B-cell-depleted T cells, or T cells were the source of the cDNA or gDNA that made up the material.

Authors' processing steps: The assay estimated nucleated cells by amplifying reference gene primers. Assay used: immunoSEQ multiplex PCR; TCRdb lists only in-frame clones, some missing. The V and J calls and clone size were taken over from that table, and D and trimming were inferred from the DNA. Of some 67,000 clones in the sample, around nine tenths were seen once. Germline V gene lookup returns CDR1 LGHNA and CDR2 YSLEER. The V end lost 0 bases, the J end lost 3 bases, and 11 bases lay between the germline ends. This CDR3 contains 15 residues. The material sequenced was peripheral blood. The receptor was isolated from a woman under 30 with acute or convalescent COVID-19. The J gene is TRBJ1-1, the V gene TRBV4-3, with TRBD1 as a possible D gene (6 bases). As DNA, the CDR3 is TGCGCCAGCAGCCAAGATAGGGGGAGGGACACTGAAGCTTTCTTT. Translating it yields CASSQDRGRDTEAFF.